This section outlines one T cell receptor (beta chain) sequence together with its context. Its antigen remains unknown. The sample is drawn from a study of response to subunit inactivated influenza vaccine. The study, taken as a whole, reports: Few additional T cells are recruited per seasonal influenza vaccination, authors suggested.

The V gene lost 4 bases and the J gene lost 5 bases, with 17 bases spanning the gap. This CDR3 spans 15 amino acids. CDR1 is SGHTA, CDR2 FQGNSA, per germline. Via MiXCR, TCRdb re-called the RT-PCR reads, giving one row per CDR3 protein. The repertoire holds a few hundred thousand distinct CDR3 sequences, 12% to 15% seen once, with 8.5% to 14% in the top ten. V gene TRBV7-2 combines with J gene TRBJ2-5; D is possibly TRBD1 (6 bases). The specimen was PBMCs from blood, collected approximately 13 days after vaccination. The TCR comes from a man aged 45 to 65 who received an inactivated influenza vaccine. CDR3 nucleotide sequence: TGTGCCAGCAGCTCAAACAGGGACGGGTGGGAGACCCAGTACTTC. Translation gives CASSSNRDGWETQYF.